A single sample is the source of the 29 T cell receptor beta chains below, sequenced in a study of T cell responses to AZD1222 COVID-19 vaccine. The table came from immunoSEQ multiplex PCR; TCRdb's copy has only in-frame clones and leaves some out. The sample carries under 85,000 clones, over 75% recorded once. This specimen was peripheral blood, taken 28 days after the second AZD1222 dose. These receptors were collected from an adult who received the AZD1222 COVID-19 vaccine.

The chain uses TRBV18 and TRBJ1-6, with unresolved D. This CDR3 has 15 residues. Trimming removed 1 base at V and 5 bases at J, with 9 bases between. CDR1 and CDR2 from the germline V gene are KGHSH and LQKENI. CDR3 amino acids: CASSPQSENNSPLHF. CDR3 nucleotide sequence: TGTGCCAGCTCACCACAGTCGGAAAATAATTCACCCCTCCACTTT. The full variable domain, with the rest looked up from reference TRBV18 and TRBJ1-6, is NAGVMQNPRHLVRRRGQEARLRCSPMKGHSHVYWYRQLPEEGLKFMVYLQKENIIDESGMPKERFSAEFPKEGPSILRIQQVVRGDSAAYFCASSPQSENNSPLHFGNGTRLTVT.

The gene calls are TRBV27 and TRBJ1-3; D not resolved. Trimming cost V 9 bases and J 0 bases, with 12 bases left between them. There are 14 residues in the CDR3. Germline CDR1 and CDR2: MNHEY and SMNVEV (reference sequence). CDR3 bases: TGTGCCAGTAAGACGGCCAACTCTGGAAACACCATATATTTT. Translated: CASKTANSGNTIYF.

J is TRBJ2-7 and V is TRBV11-2; D is possibly TRBD2 (5 bases). The V gene's germline CDR1 is SGHAT and CDR2 FQNNGV. CDR3 length equals 14 residues. V was trimmed by 5 bases and J by 7 bases, leaving 18 bases between them. The DNA of the CDR3 is TGTGCCAGCAGCCCCCTCTGGCTAGCTGAAGAGCAGTACTTC. Its protein product is CASSPLWLAEEQYF.

V is TRBV27 and J is TRBJ1-5, with D unclear. Trimming took off 0 bases at V and 7 bases at J, with 7 bases between the two ends. Germline assignment: CDR1 MNHEY and CDR2 SMNVEV (reference sequence). The CDR3 sequence is 13 residues long. The CDR3 spells CASSLSIMQPQHF. DNA for the CDR3: TGTGCCAGCAGTTTATCGATTATGCAGCCCCAGCATTTT.

The genes are TRBV19 and TRBJ1-2; possibly TRBD1 for D (5 bases). There are 13 residues in the CDR3. Trimming cost V 7 bases and J 7 bases, with 16 bases left between them. Germline CDR1 LNHDA, CDR2 SQIVND (reference sequence). CDR3 residues: CASIPVNGGGYTF. The CDR3 bases are TGTGCCAGTATTCCGGTGAACGGGGGTGGCTACACCTTC.

The rearrangement joins TRBV10-2 to TRBJ1-2; 9 nucleotides line up with TRBD1. Trimming removed 6 bases from V and 0 bases from J; junction bases left unmatched: 2. This CDR3 has 14 residues. Germline V gene data show CDR1 as WSHSY and CDR2 as SAAADI. CDR3 amino acids: CASRGQGTNYGYTF. The DNA of the CDR3 is TGCGCCAGCAGGGGACAGGGAACTAACTATGGCTACACCTTC.

The chain has TRBV12-3 or TRBV12-4 and TRBJ2-5; 7 bases are shared with TRBD1. Trimming took 7 bases from V and 2 from J; bases not matched to a gene: 4. There are 13 residues in the CDR3. The CDR3 spells CASNGDRQETQYF. Written as DNA, the CDR3 is TGTGCCAGCAATGGGGACAGACAAGAGACCCAGTACTTC.

The chain carries TRBV6-5 and TRBJ1-1; no reliable D call. This CDR3 is 14 amino acids long. Germline loops: CDR1 MNHEY, CDR2 SVGAGI. Trimming shortened V by 6 bases and J by 0 bases, and 11 bases separated the two germline ends. CDR3 residues: CASRLDNLNTEAFF. The CDR3 bases are TGTGCCAGCAGACTCGACAACTTGAACACTGAAGCTTTCTTT.

This clone was counted a single time. The chain has TRBV11-2 and TRBJ1-2; 9 bases fit TRBD1. The CDR3 runs 14 residues. Trimming took 2 bases from V and 4 from J; bases not matched to a gene: 2. Germline-derived CDR1 and CDR2 are SGHAT and FQNNGV. CDR3 nucleotide sequence: TGTGCCAGCAGCTTATTGGGACAGGGCTATGGCTACACCTTC. Residues: CASSLLGQGYGYTF. Full variable domain (outside the CDR3, taken from reference TRBV11-2 and TRBJ1-2): EAGVAQSPRYKIIEKRQSVAFWCNPISGHATLYWYQQILGQGPKLLIQFQNNGVVDDSQLPKDRFSAERLKGVDSTLKIQPAKLEDSAVYLCASSLLGQGYGYTFGSGTRLTVV.

The V gene is TRBV4-1, the J gene TRBJ1-1; D not resolved. V lost 0 bases, J lost 4 bases, and 9 bases lay in between. CDR3 length equals 14 residues. Germline loops: CDR1 MGHRA, CDR2 YSYEKL. The CDR3 DNA sequence: TGCGCCAGCAGCCAAGAAGGGCGGAGCACTGAAGCTTTCTTT. This gives the protein CASSQEGRSTEAFF.

This clone was detected a few times. The chain joins TRBV27 to TRBJ2-5; D is possibly TRBD1 (5 bases). V was cut by 5 bases and J by 2 bases, with 15 bases left in between. Germline V gives CDR1 MNHEY, CDR2 SMNVEV (reference sequence). CDR3 length equals 15 residues. The DNA of the CDR3 is TGTGCCAGCAGTCCTACCCGACAGTTACAAGAGACCCAGTACTTC. Its translation: CASSPTRQLQETQYF.

The genes are TRBV6-5 and TRBJ1-6; D might be TRBD1 (6 bases). This CDR3 region has 15 residues. The germline CDR1 and CDR2 sequences are MNHEY and SVGAGI. V was clipped by 7 bases and J by 6 bases, with 16 bases between them. CDR3 region: CASTHQRTVNSPLHF. The CDR3, as DNA: TGTGCCAGCACACATCAGAGGACAGTTAATTCACCCCTCCACTTT.

The rearrangement joins TRBV2 to TRBJ1-4, with D tentatively TRBD1 (5 bases). Deletions cut 6 bases from V and 8 bases from J, with 19 bases between. CDR3 size: 15 residues. The germline gives CDR1 SNHLY, CDR2 FYNNEI. DNA of the CDR3: TGTGCCAGCAGCCCGAATCAGGGCTATAGGGAAAAACTGTTTTTT. Its protein is CASSPNQGYREKLFF.

The J gene is TRBJ2-1, the V gene TRBV6-6; 9 bases agree with TRBD1. In germline, CDR1 is MNHNY, CDR2 SVGAGI (reference sequence). The CDR3 length is 14 residues. With V trimmed by 4 bases and J by 6 bases, 4 bases remained unmatched. The CDR3 spells CASSSGTGINEQFF. In nucleotides, the CDR3 is TGTGCCAGCAGTTCCGGGACAGGGATCAATGAGCAGTTCTTC.

This chain links TRBV6-4 with TRBJ2-3; D uncertain. V lost 5 bases to trimming and J lost 1 base, with 16 bases between them. Germline CDR1 reads MRHNA; CDR2 reads SNTAGT. There are 16 residues in the CDR3. CDR3 amino acids: CASSQSPAVGTDTQYF. CDR3 bases: TGTGCCAGCAGTCAATCCCCTGCGGTAGGCACAGATACGCAGTATTTT.

This CDR3 reads CASSYSTGSEGYTF. In DNA, the CDR3 is TGTGCCAGCAGTTACTCGACAGGGTCGGAAGGCTACACCTTC. The chain combines TRBV6-6 with TRBJ1-2, with TRBD1 matching 7 bases. The CDR3 totals 14 residues. V dropped 0 bases and J dropped 8; count of bases not matched to a gene: 6. Per germline, CDR1 MNHNY and CDR2 SVGAGI (reference sequence).

The chain links TRBV14 to TRBJ1-1; D ambiguous. Germline V lookup: CDR1 SGHDN, CDR2 FVKESK. V was shortened by 4 bases and J by 11 bases, with 20 bases between the two germline ends. This CDR3 is 14 amino acids long. The CDR3 DNA reads as TGTGCCAGCAGCCCCACTCTCGTGGACGTTAGGGCTTTCTTT. It is translated as CASSPTLVDVRAFF.

The chain couples TRBV30 to TRBJ1-5; D may be TRBD1 (5 bases). This CDR3 is 14 amino acids long. The V end was cut by 0 bases, the J end by 6 bases, with 12 bases between. Per germline, CDR1 GTSNPN and CDR2 SVGIG (reference sequence). Written as DNA, the CDR3 is TGTGCCTGGAGTGTATGGGGGGGGTCTCAGCCCCAGCATTTT. This gives the protein CAWSVWGGSQPQHF.

The CDR3, as DNA: TGTGCCAGCAGCTTAGCCGGGACGGCCTACGAGCAGTACTTC. It yields the protein CASSLAGTAYEQYF. V and J are TRBV5-4 and TRBJ2-7; D tentatively reads TRBD1 or TRBD2 (5 bases each). Germline V gene data show CDR1 as SGHNT and CDR2 as YYREEE (reference sequence). This CDR3 is 14 amino acids long. The V end was cut by 2 bases, the J end by 2 bases, with 11 bases between.

A few counts support this clone. This chain links TRBV6-1 with TRBJ1-1; D call uncertain. The CDR3 runs 15 residues. CDR1 is MNHNS, CDR2 SASEGT, per germline. V shed 0 bases and J shed 2 bases, with 10 bases lying between them. CDR3 sequence: CASSEAVPGNTEAFF. The CDR3 DNA reads TGTGCCAGCAGTGAAGCGGTCCCAGGCAACACTGAAGCTTTCTTT.

The chain uses TRBV5-6 and TRBJ2-7; tentatively, D is TRBD1 or TRBD2 (5 bases each). Germline assignment: CDR1 SGHDT and CDR2 YYEEEE. Trimming shortened V by 7 bases and J by 2 bases, and 10 bases separated the two germline ends. The CDR3 sequence is 12 residues long. The CDR3 DNA reads TGTGCCAGCGGGACGGGTCCCTACGAGCAGTACTTC. Its translation is CASGTGPYEQYF.

The V gene is TRBV5-1, the J gene TRBJ1-2; D remains ambiguous. Germline V lookup: CDR1 SGHRS, CDR2 YFSETQ. Trimming took off 0 bases at V and 8 bases at J, with 14 bases between the two ends. The CDR3 extends over 14 amino acids. Written as DNA, the CDR3 is TGCGCCAGCAGCTTGGCCTTAGAAGGAGGGGGCTACACCTTC. It specifies CASSLALEGGGYTF. Using reference TRBV5-1 and TRBJ1-2 for the parts outside the CDR3, the full variable domain is KAGVTQTPRYLIKTRGQQVTLSCSPISGHRSVSWYQQTPGQGLQFLFEYFSETQRNKGNFPGRFSGRQFSNSRSEMNVSTLELGDSALYLCASSLALEGGGYTFGSGTRLTVV.

The rearrangement joins TRBV7-9 to TRBJ1-1, with D tentatively TRBD1 (5 bases). There are 16 residues in the CDR3. Germline lookup yields CDR1 SEHNR and CDR2 FQNEAQ (reference sequence). Trimming cost V 4 bases and J 2 bases, with 17 bases left between them. In nucleotides, the CDR3 is TGTGCCAGCAGCTCGGGGGGTTGGGAGCAAAACACTGAAGCTTTCTTT. Its translation is CASSSGGWEQNTEAFF.

The V gene is TRBV5-4, the J gene TRBJ2-1, with D perhaps matching TRBD1 (6 bases). V lost 0 bases and J lost 9, with 13 bases in between. CDR1 is SGHNT, CDR2 YYREEE, per germline (reference sequence). The CDR3 sequence is 14 residues long. DNA for the CDR3: TGTGCCAGCAGCTTGGAGGCTTCAGGGGTTGAGCAGTTCTTC. This encodes CASSLEASGVEQFF.

This sequence joins TRBV27 and TRBJ2-1; 12 bases align to TRBD2. Germline CDR1 MNHEY, CDR2 SMNVEV (reference sequence). The CDR3 consists of 16 residues. With 6 bases clipped from V and 6 bases from J, the junction kept 9 bases outside the gene matches. CDR3 nucleotide sequence: TGTGCCAGCAGCCCGCTGGGACTAGCGGGCTTCAATGAGCAGTTCTTC. This encodes CASSPLGLAGFNEQFF.

The J gene is TRBJ2-1, the V gene TRBV7-3; 11 bases align to TRBD1. This CDR3 contains 15 residues. Germline CDR1 and CDR2: SGHTA and FQGTGA. Trimming at V came to 6 bases and at J to 10 bases, leaving 11 bases not matched to a gene. The CDR3 spells CASRVGGQGEEEQFF. CDR3 sequence (DNA): TGTGCCAGCAGGGTAGGGGGACAGGGGGAAGAAGAGCAGTTCTTC. The whole variable domain, filled in from reference TRBV7-3 and TRBJ2-1, reads GAGVSQTPSNKVTEKGKYVELRCDPISGHTALYWYRQSLGQGPEFLIYFQGTGAADDSGLPNDRFFAVRPEGSVSTLKIQRTERGDSAVYLCASRVGGQGEEEQFFGPGTRLTVL.

V and J are TRBV11-3 and TRBJ1-1; TRBD1 might be the D (5 bases). Trimming left V 3 bases short and J 4 bases short, with 12 bases between. The V gene's germline CDR1 is SGHNT and CDR2 YENEEA. CDR3 size: 14 residues. The CDR3 protein is CASSFGTAPTEAFF. The DNA of the CDR3 is TGTGCCAGCAGCTTCGGGACGGCACCCACTGAAGCTTTCTTT.

The chain carries TRBV4-1 and TRBJ1-4, with 11 bases matching TRBD1. Germline CDR1 and CDR2: MGHRA and YSYEKL. The CDR3 extends over 17 amino acids. V was clipped by 3 bases and J by 1 base; unmatched bases: 4. The CDR3 coding sequence is TGCGCCAGCAGCCAGTCGGACAGGGGGCGAACTAATGAAAAACTGTTTTTT. Amino acids: CASSQSDRGRTNEKLFF.

This clone was recorded a few times. V usage is TRBV5-4 and J usage is TRBJ2-5; D gene ambiguous. V dropped 0 bases and J dropped 5 bases, with 5 bases sitting between them. Germline V CDR1 and CDR2: SGHNT, YYREEE (reference sequence). This CDR3 has 12 amino acids. The CDR3 DNA reads TGTGCCAGCAGCTTGGTTGGGGAGACCCAGTACTTC. Its translation is CASSLVGETQYF.